Listed below are T cell receptor beta chains from one sample, sequenced in a study of cytomegalovirus exposure and HLA in healthy donors. The repertoire was sequenced with immunoSEQ multiplex PCR; TCRdb's copy has only in-frame clones and lacks some. The table has about 170,000 clones, around four fifths seen once; the top ten hold approximately 13%. Sequencing input: PBMCs. The receptors originated from a woman aged 45 to 65 in good health and CMV-seropositive. The CDR3 runs from the conserved cysteine through the conserved F or W. A D gene is named only where the DNA matches it firmly. A row's size may be missing; if present it is once, few, many or a size class.

TGCGCCAGCAGCTTGGGAGCCGGGAACACTGAAGCTTTCTTT CASSLGAGNTEAFF few TRBV5-1 14 NA TRBJ1-1
TGCAGCGTCCTTACGGCAGGGCTAAACACCGGGGAGCTGTTTTTT CSVLTAGLNTGELFF NA TRBV29-1 15 NA TRBJ2-2
TGTGCCAGCAGTGGACAGGGGAACTATGGCTACACCTTC CASSGQGNYGYTF NA TRBV6-5 13 TRBD1 TRBJ1-2
TGTGCCAGCAGTTCCGGGGCCTACGAGCAGTACTTC CASSSGAYEQYF once TRBV11-2 12 NA TRBJ2-7
TGTGCCAGCAGCCGTCGGGACAGGGCCTATGGCTACACCTTC CASSRRDRAYGYTF NA TRBV6-5 14 TRBD1 TRBJ1-2
TGTGCCAGCAGCTCCAGGGGTGGTACTGAAGCTTTCTTT CASSSRGGTEAFF NA TRBV5-6 13 NA TRBJ1-1
TGTGCCAGCAGAACCCCGAAGGGGACTGGGGCCAACGTCCTGACTTTC CASRTPKGTGANVLTF NA TRBV9 16 NA TRBJ2-6
TGCGCCAGCAGCCAAGATATACTACTTGCCTGGGCTTTCTTT CASSQDILLAWAFF NA TRBV4-1 14 NA TRBJ1-1
TGCGCCAGCAGCCCGGATCAGGGCAGCTATGGCTACACCTTC CASSPDQGSYGYTF NA TRBV5-1 14 NA TRBJ1-2
TGTGCCAGCAGTTCCCTGAGGGATGTCCGCGAGCAGTACTTC CASSSLRDVREQYF once TRBV27 14 NA TRBJ2-7
TGTGCCAGCTCAGCCGCTCAGGAGCCCCAGCATTTT CASSAAQEPQHF few TRBV18 12 NA TRBJ1-5
TGTGCCAGCAGTTACTCGGGTAGCCCCTACAATGAGCAGTTCTTC CASSYSGSPYNEQFF few TRBV6-5 15 NA TRBJ2-1
TGTGCCACCGGGACAGGGAACACCGGGGAGCTGTTTTTT CATGTGNTGELFF NA TRBV6-1 13 TRBD1 TRBJ2-2
TGTGCCGTTCAAACTAGCGCCGATTACAATGAGCAGTTCTTC CAVQTSADYNEQFF NA TRBV30 14 TRBD2 TRBJ2-1